A single sample gave rise to the 28 T cell receptor beta chains below, sequenced in a study of radiation and T cells in renal cell carcinoma. Stated time point: blood 4 weeks post-SBRT, at nephrectomy. The treatment here: 15 Gy SBRT to primary tumor, nephrectomy 4 weeks later. The data were produced by immunoSEQ multiplex PCR, yet TCRdb's version contains in-frame clones alone and is incomplete. The profile shows around 95,000 clones, around 80% of them singletons. This specimen consisted of blood, obtained from a patient whose treatment included radiotherapy and nephrectomy. The origin of the receptors is a man in his 60s with renal cell carcinoma.

This clone came up a few times. The chain carries TRBV19 and TRBJ1-4, with a weak D call TRBD1 (5 bases). Germline CDR1 reads LNHDA; CDR2 reads SQIVND (reference sequence). Trimming shortened V by 6 bases and J by 10 bases, and 15 bases separated the two germline ends. This CDR3 has 13 residues. In DNA, the CDR3 is TGTGCCAGTAGGGCCCGGGACCACGGAAAACTGTTTTTT. Translated, it gives CASRARDHGKLFF. Full variable domain (remainder filled in from reference TRBV19 and TRBJ1-4): DGGITQSPKYLFRKEGQNVTLSCEQNLNHDAMYWYRQDPGQGLRLIYYSQIVNDFQKGDIAEGYSVSREKKESFPLTVTSAQKNPTAFYLCASRARDHGKLFFGSGTQLSVL.

The chain combines TRBV29-1 with TRBJ2-4, with D possibly being TRBD2 (5 bases). V was cut by 4 bases and J by 4 bases, with 17 bases left in between. The CDR3 extends over 15 amino acids. Germline-derived CDR1 and CDR2 are SQVTM and ANQGSEA. The CDR3 DNA reads TGCAGCGTTGGGACTGCGGGTGTGGGGAAAAACATTCAGTACTTC. Translation: CSVGTAGVGKNIQYF.

DNA of the CDR3: TGCGCCAGCAGTTGGCCCGGCAATGAGCAGTTCTTC. Translation: CASSWPGNEQFF. The rearrangement links TRBV10-1 to TRBJ2-1; D unresolved. Germline V gene lookup returns CDR1 WNHNN and CDR2 SYGVQD (reference sequence). V lost 5 bases, J lost 6 bases, and 8 bases lay in between. This CDR3 has 12 residues.

This chain connects TRBV19 to TRBJ1-3; no definite D call. Germline V gene sequence: CDR1 LNHDA, CDR2 SQIVND (reference sequence). The CDR3 has 13 residues. Trimming took 5 bases from V and 3 from J, leaving 8 bases between them. This CDR3 is CASSRPGGNTIYF. In nucleotides, the CDR3 is TGTGCCAGTAGTCGCCCCGGTGGAAACACCATATATTTT.

The chain uses TRBV7-2 and TRBJ1-2; maybe TRBD1 (5 bases). V dropped 3 bases and J dropped 6 bases, with 14 bases sitting between them. Germline CDR1 and CDR2: SGHTA and FQGNSA. The CDR3 extends over 14 amino acids. CDR3 coding DNA: TGTGCCAGCAGCTTGGACCAGGGTAGCAATGGCTACACCTTC. Amino acids: CASSLDQGSNGYTF. The variable domain in full, completed from reference TRBV7-2 and TRBJ1-2, reads GAGVSQSPSNKVTEKGKDVELRCDPISGHTALYWYRQSLGQGLEFLIYFQGNSAPDKSGLPSDRFSAERTGGSVSTLTIQRTQQEDSAVYLCASSLDQGSNGYTFGSGTRLTVV.

This clone was seen a single time. The J gene is TRBJ2-3, the V gene TRBV29-1; 11 bases map to TRBD2. The ends lost 7 bases at V and 6 bases at J; junction bases unmatched: 9. This CDR3 comprises 14 residues. Looked up from germline, CDR1 is SQVTM and CDR2 is ANQGSEA. The DNA for the CDR3 is TGCAGCGCTCAACTAGCGGGAGTAGGTGATACGCAGTATTTT. Amino acid sequence: CSAQLAGVGDTQYF.

This chain links TRBV29-1 with TRBJ1-3, with D possibly TRBD1 on 5 matching bases. This CDR3 is 13 amino acids long. Germline V gives CDR1 SQVTM, CDR2 ANQGSEA. Trimming stripped 1 base from V and 2 bases from J, with 6 bases between. CDR3 nucleotides: TGCAGCGTTGAAGCAGGGACTGGAAACACCATATATTTT. This encodes CSVEAGTGNTIYF.

The chain recombines TRBV9 with TRBJ2-1; D uncertain. The CDR3 is made up of 11 amino acids. Per germline, CDR1 SGDLS and CDR2 YYNGEE. Between the trimmed V and J ends, which lost 2 bases and 8 bases, there was a span of 5 bases. In nucleotides, the CDR3 is TGTGCCAGCAGCGTTACCGATGAGCAGTTCTTC. The encoded protein is CASSVTDEQFF.

This chain joins TRBV15 and TRBJ2-3; 10 nucleotides match TRBD1. Germline values: CDR1 LNHNV, CDR2 YYDKDF (reference sequence). The CDR3 contains 15 residues. J was trimmed by 4 bases and V by 4 bases; bases with no gene match: 5. CDR3 coding DNA: TGTGCCACCAGCAACGACAGGGGGCCAGCAGATACGCAGTATTTT. This sequence encodes CATSNDRGPADTQYF. Looking up the rest from reference TRBV15 and TRBJ2-3 gives the full variable domain: DAMVIQNPRYQVTQFGKPVTLSCSQTLNHNVMYWYQQKSSQAPKLLFHYYDKDFNNEADTPDNFQSRRPNTSFCFLDIRSPGLGDTAMYLCATSNDRGPADTQYFGPGTRLTVL.

The J gene is TRBJ2-7, the V gene TRBV28, with no clear D. V lost 4 bases, J lost 0 bases, and 13 bases lay in between. CDR3 size: 15 residues. Germline V lookup: CDR1 MDHEN, CDR2 SYDVKM. CDR3 in amino acids: CASSSQLRNSYEQYF. The CDR3 DNA reads TGTGCCAGCAGTTCCCAGCTAAGGAACTCCTACGAGCAGTACTTC.

V and J are TRBV7-9 and TRBJ2-7; D may match TRBD1 or TRBD2 (6 bases each). V lost 3 bases and J 9 bases, leaving 24 bases between the germline ends. Germline lookup yields CDR1 SEHNR and CDR2 FQNEAQ (reference sequence). The CDR3 loop spans 16 amino acids. The CDR3 DNA reads as TGTGCCAGCAGCTTTATGGGCGGGACAAATAGTAGGCGGCAGTACTTC. Protein: CASSFMGGTNSRRQYF.

V is TRBV18 and J is TRBJ1-4; 8 bases map to TRBD1. The germline gives CDR1 KGHSH, CDR2 LQKENI. V dropped 4 bases and J dropped 7; count of bases not matched to a gene: 8. CDR3 length: 15 amino acids. Here the CDR3 reads CASSQAGGAGEKLFF. CDR3 in DNA: TGTGCCAGCTCACAAGCAGGGGGCGCCGGTGAAAAACTGTTTTTT. The full variable domain, its missing parts supplied by reference TRBV18 and TRBJ1-4, is NAGVMQNPRHLVRRRGQEARLRCSPMKGHSHVYWYRQLPEEGLKFMVYLQKENIIDESGMPKERFSAEFPKEGPSILRIQQVVRGDSAAYFCASSQAGGAGEKLFFGSGTQLSVL.

J is TRBJ1-1 and V is TRBV5-6; possibly TRBD1 for D (5 bases). Germline values: CDR1 SGHDT, CDR2 YYEEEE. This CDR3 has 14 amino acids. Between the trimmed V and J ends, which lost 2 bases and 11 bases, there was a span of 19 bases. CDR3 sequence reads: CASSLGSIGAGAFF. CDR3 DNA sequence: TGTGCCAGCAGCTTAGGGTCGATAGGGGCCGGGGCTTTCTTT.

The rearrangement uses TRBV5-4 and TRBJ2-7, with 9 bases lining up with TRBD1. The germline gives CDR1 SGHNT, CDR2 YYREEE (reference sequence). The CDR3 consists of 16 residues. The V and J ends lost 0 bases and 0 bases, in that order; junction bases with no gene match: 4. The CDR3 is CASSLGTGAGSYEQYF. The DNA of the CDR3 is TGTGCCAGCAGCTTGGGGACAGGGGCGGGCTCCTACGAGCAGTACTTC. Using reference TRBV5-4 and TRBJ2-7 for the parts outside the CDR3, the full variable domain is ETGVTQSPTHLIKTRGQQVTLRCSSQSGHNTVSWYQQALGQGPQFIFQYYREEENGRGNFPPRFSGLQFPNYSSELNVNALELDDSALYLCASSLGTGAGSYEQYFGPGTRLTVT.

The rearrangement joins TRBV29-1 to TRBJ2-7, with 10 bases that match TRBD2. Germline V gene sequence: CDR1 SQVTM, CDR2 ANQGSEA. The CDR3 is made up of 15 amino acids. J lost 2 bases, V lost 4 bases, and 8 bases had no gene match. The CDR3 DNA sequence: TGCAGCGTTGGGGGGCTAGCGGGAGTCGCCTACGAGCAGTACTTC. Amino acid sequence: CSVGGLAGVAYEQYF.

The CDR3 here is CASRKGATNEKLFF. In DNA form, the CDR3 reads TGTGCCAGTAGGAAGGGGGCGACTAATGAAAAACTGTTTTTT. V is TRBV19 and J is TRBJ1-4; TRBD1 matches 7 bases. The CDR3 covers 14 residues. The junction had 3 bases not matched to a gene; V was cut back by 6 bases and J by 2 bases. The germline V gene encodes CDR1 LNHDA and CDR2 SQIVND (reference sequence). The variable domain in full, completed from reference TRBV19 and TRBJ1-4, reads DGGITQSPKYLFRKEGQNVTLSCEQNLNHDAMYWYRQDPGQGLRLIYYSQIVNDFQKGDIAEGYSVSREKKESFPLTVTSAQKNPTAFYLCASRKGATNEKLFFGSGTQLSVL.

The sample holds one count of this clone. J is TRBJ2-1 and V is TRBV11-2; D is perhaps TRBD2 (5 bases). The CDR3 is made up of 14 amino acids. V was pared by 3 bases and J by 6 bases, with 12 bases between. Per germline, CDR1 SGHAT and CDR2 FQNNGV. CDR3 coding DNA: TGTGCCAGCAGCTTTGCGGGTACCGGCAATGAGCAGTTCTTC. Translating gives CASSFAGTGNEQFF.

This chain links TRBV9 with TRBJ2-3; D not certain. Between the trimmed V and J ends, which lost 1 base and 6 bases, there was a span of 9 bases. The germline V gene encodes CDR1 SGDLS and CDR2 YYNGEE. The CDR3 is made up of 13 amino acids. The CDR3 here is CASSVSWSDTQYF. Here the CDR3 DNA reads TGTGCCAGCAGCGTATCTTGGTCGGATACGCAGTATTTT.

This clone was recorded many times. This chain uses TRBV5-6 with TRBJ1-1, with D possibly TRBD1 on 6 matching bases. Deletions cut 4 bases from V and 5 bases from J, with 12 bases between. Germline values: CDR1 SGHDT, CDR2 YYEEEE. This CDR3 is built from 13 residues. The CDR3 bases are TGTGCCAGCAGCGCGCTAGGGGGAACTGAAGCTTTCTTT. Residues: CASSALGGTEAFF.

The chain joins TRBV19 to TRBJ1-1; D gene uncertain. CDR3 length: 14 residues. The V gene's germline CDR1 is LNHDA and CDR2 SQIVND (reference sequence). V shed 4 bases and J shed 0 bases, with 9 bases lying between them. The CDR3 protein is CASSSGPLNTEAFF. CDR3 sequence (DNA): TGTGCCAGTAGTAGCGGACCGCTGAACACTGAAGCTTTCTTT.

A word on this clone: A read error may account for a junction end that differs from germline. The chain carries TRBV4-3 and TRBJ2-1, with 11 bases matching TRBD2. Per the germline V gene, CDR1 is LGHNA and CDR2 is YSLEER. This CDR3 contains 18 residues. The CDR3 DNA is TGCGCCAGCAGCCGAGACCCCGTAGCGGGAGGGCCTTACACTGAGCAGTTCTTC. As protein: CASSRDPVAGGPYTEQFF.

A word on this clone: Other DNA sequences in this sample translate to the same CDR3. The rearrangement uses TRBV4-1 and TRBJ2-5, with 7 bases aligning to TRBD2. The CDR3 extends over 13 amino acids. The germline CDR1 and CDR2 sequences are MGHRA and YSYEKL. V was pared by 1 base and J by 4 bases, with 0 bases of the junction left unmatched. CDR3 nucleotide sequence: TGCGCCAGCAGCCAAGGGGGGGGAGAGACCCAGTACTTC. Translation gives CASSQGGGETQYF.

The chain employs TRBV30 and TRBJ1-3, with a possible D match to TRBD1 (5 bases). The CDR3 is 16 amino acids. Germline CDR1 reads GTSNPN; CDR2 reads SVGIG (reference sequence). V dropped 0 bases and J dropped 0 bases, with 12 bases sitting between them. CDR3 region: CAWSVRRGPSGNTIYF. As DNA, the CDR3 is TGTGCCTGGAGTGTACGACGGGGCCCCTCTGGAAACACCATATATTTT.

The V and J genes are TRBV7-5 and TRBJ2-7; the table's D call of TRBD1 was not tested on the DNA. TRBV7-5 is a pseudogene. This CDR3 has 18 residues. CDR3 nucleotide sequence: TGTGCCAGAAGCTTAGTCAGGCCGAACAGGGGGCGCGATTACGAGCAGTACTTC. As protein: CARSLVRPNRGRDYEQYF.

V and J are TRBV29-1 and TRBJ2-3, with a possible D match to TRBD1 (6 bases). Germline assignment: CDR1 SQVTM and CDR2 ANQGSEA. This CDR3 contains 13 residues. V lost 5 bases to trimming and J lost 2 bases, with 11 bases between them. CDR3 DNA: TGCAGCGTTTGGGCAGGGGCCACAGATACGCAGTATTTT. As protein: CSVWAGATDTQYF.

The chain has TRBV6-5 and TRBJ2-2; TRBD1 matches at 9 bases. The V segment lost 6 bases and the J segment 4 bases; nucleotides outside the gene matches: 6. The CDR3 sequence is 15 residues long. Germline assignment: CDR1 MNHEY and CDR2 SVGAGI. Here the CDR3 reads CASRGGQGFTGELFF. In DNA, the CDR3 is TGTGCCAGCAGGGGGGGACAGGGATTCACCGGGGAGCTGTTTTTT.

V is TRBV2 and J is TRBJ2-3; TRBD2 agrees at 11 bases. The trim removed 9 bases at V and 2 bases at J, leaving 22 bases unmatched. The CDR3 totals 20 residues. The germline V gene encodes CDR1 SNHLY and CDR2 FYNNEI. CDR3: CARMKLAGGPGVGVTDTQYF. As DNA, the CDR3 is TGTGCCAGAATGAAGCTAGCGGGAGGTCCAGGGGTGGGTGTCACAGATACGCAGTATTTT.

The chain joins TRBV18 to TRBJ2-2; 10 bases are shared with TRBD1. Looked up from germline, CDR1 is KGHSH and CDR2 is LQKENI. With 3 bases clipped from V and 3 bases from J, the junction kept 4 bases outside the gene matches. The CDR3 contains 16 residues. The CDR3 protein is CASSPRDRGYTGELFF. DNA of the CDR3: TGTGCCAGCTCACCTCGGGACAGGGGTTACACCGGGGAGCTGTTTTTT.